Sequencing of this T cell receptor (beta chain) was carried out in a study of T cell responses to AZD1222 COVID-19 vaccine. Overall study findings and caveats: Spike-wide coverage was observed for vaccine-associated CD4 TCRs, with dominant responses at 160-218 and 743-854. Seropositivity was recorded at baseline in only a handful of AZD1222 recipients. Most donors were white British, females outnumbered males, and clonal diversity was possibly underestimated. Samples come after the peak T cell response, not at day 14.

Method: immunoSEQ multiplex PCR; TCRdb's copy keeps in-frame clones and lacks some. This table holds tens of thousands of clones, approximately 79% found once. Details on this clone: Antigen unknown.

This CDR3 comprises 16 residues. V was cut by 5 bases and J by 1 base, with 18 bases left in between. CDR1 and CDR2 from the germline V gene are KGHSH and LQKENI. The source material was peripheral blood, sampled on day 0 of MenACWY control vaccination. The clonotype comes from an adult in good health. The rearrangement joins TRBV18 to TRBJ2-7; unclear D gene. CDR3 DNA sequence: TGTGCCAGCTCATCAGGTTGGGGAAGTGAGTCCTACGAGCAGTACTTC. This translates into CASSSGWGSESYEQYF.